Following are 19 T cell receptor beta chains from one sample sequenced in a study of OX40 agonist ivuxolimab in advanced cancers. The data were produced by immunoSEQ multiplex PCR, yet TCRdb's version contains in-frame clones alone and is incomplete. The table includes about 73,000 clones, more than 90% detected once. This specimen consisted of CD4+ or CD8+ T cells sorted from blood, obtained in a trial of the OX40 agonist ivuxolimab. The receptors were sampled from an adult with an advanced solid tumor such as melanoma, head and neck, liver or kidney cancer.

The chain is built from TRBV27 and TRBJ2-7, with D perhaps TRBD2 (6 bases). The CDR3 covers 14 residues. V dropped 6 bases and J dropped 5 bases, with 17 bases sitting between them. Germline V lookup: CDR1 MNHEY, CDR2 SMNVEV (reference sequence). The CDR3 sequence: CASRRGLGWDEQYF. CDR3 DNA sequence: TGTGCCAGCAGGCGGGGATTGGGCTGGGACGAGCAGTACTTC.

A few counts support this clone. The chain links TRBV5-6 to TRBJ2-2; D remains unclear. V was clipped by 4 bases and J by 1 base, with 14 bases between them. The CDR3 is 16 amino acids. Germline CDR1 and CDR2: SGHDT and YYEEEE. The CDR3 DNA sequence: TGTGCCAGCAGCGAGGTTGGGGTTTTGAACACCGGGGAGCTGTTTTTT. It encodes CASSEVGVLNTGELFF.

The gene calls are TRBV6-1 and TRBJ2-3, with 9 bases lining up with TRBD2. J gave up 2 bases and V 1 base, and 4 bases lay outside the gene matches. The CDR3 totals 16 residues. Germline V gene data show CDR1 as MNHNS and CDR2 as SASEGT. CDR3 DNA sequence: TGTGCCAGCAGTGAAGTGGGCGGGGGGGTCACAGATACGCAGTATTTT. Its translation is CASSEVGGGVTDTQYF.

The chain uses TRBV10-3 and TRBJ1-2; possibly TRBD1 for D (6 bases). Germline lookup yields CDR1 ENHRY and CDR2 SYGVKD. With 6 bases removed from V and 4 bases from J, the gap between germline ends came to 18 bases. This CDR3 is 15 amino acids long. The CDR3 reads CAISKEGGLGYGYTF. CDR3 DNA sequence: TGTGCCATCAGCAAAGAAGGGGGGCTCGGCTATGGCTACACCTTC.

The chain combines TRBV11-2 with TRBJ2-7; TRBD1 agrees at 10 bases. This CDR3 is built from 15 residues. The V gene end was trimmed by 4 bases and the J gene end by 3 bases; junction bases not matched to a gene: 6. The V gene's germline CDR1 is SGHAT and CDR2 FQNNGV. CDR3 nucleotide sequence: TGTGCCAGCAGCTCTACCGGGACAGGGGACTACGAGCAGTACTTC. Its translation: CASSSTGTGDYEQYF.

The chain recombines TRBV10-1 with TRBJ1-3; D unresolved. Trimming took off 8 bases at V and 5 bases at J, with 4 bases between the two ends. This CDR3 is built from 10 residues. Per germline, CDR1 WNHNN and CDR2 SYGVQD (reference sequence). The chain's CDR3 is CASRRNTIYF. In DNA form, the CDR3 reads TGCGCCAGCCGACGAAACACCATATATTTT.

The chain employs TRBV13 and TRBJ1-3, with a weak D call TRBD1 (5 bases). V lost 3 bases, J lost 1 base, and 7 bases lay in between. The germline V gene encodes CDR1 PRHDT and CDR2 FYEKMQ (reference sequence). The CDR3 sequence is 14 residues long. The CDR3, as DNA: TGTGCCAGCAGCTTCGGGACGTCTGGAAACACCATATATTTT. It translates to CASSFGTSGNTIYF.

The chain uses TRBV4-1 and TRBJ2-7; 12 nucleotides align to TRBD1. Per the germline V gene, CDR1 is MGHRA and CDR2 is YSYEKL. The CDR3 loop spans 14 amino acids. The trim removed 5 bases at V and 5 bases at J, leaving 4 bases unmatched. The CDR3 coding sequence is TGCGCCAGCAGCTGGGACAGGGGGCCAAACGAGCAGTACTTC. The encoded protein is CASSWDRGPNEQYF.

The rearrangement links TRBV27 to TRBJ1-4; a weak D match, TRBD1 (5 bases). V was shortened by 3 bases and J by 3 bases, with 8 bases between the two germline ends. Germline V gene data show CDR1 as MNHEY and CDR2 as SMNVEV (reference sequence). CDR3 length equals 14 residues. The CDR3 sequence is CASSFLGANEKLFF. In DNA form, the CDR3 reads TGTGCCAGCAGTTTCTTGGGGGCTAATGAAAAACTGTTTTTT.

This clone was picked up one time. The rearrangement uses TRBV19 and TRBJ2-1; D tentatively fits TRBD1 or TRBD2 (5 bases each). The CDR3 consists of 12 residues. With 5 bases removed from V and 9 bases from J, the gap between germline ends came to 11 bases. CDR1 and CDR2 from the germline V gene are LNHDA and SQIVND (reference sequence). For the CDR3, the DNA is TGTGCCAGTAGTCCCGGTGGGGGTGAGCAGTTCTTC. The encoded protein is CASSPGGGEQFF.

J is TRBJ2-7 and V is TRBV12-5, with a tentative D call TRBD1 (5 bases). V lost 1 base, J lost 4 bases, and 23 bases lay in between. The germline CDR1 and CDR2 sequences are LGHNT and FRNRAP. The CDR3 covers 18 residues. The CDR3 spells CASGLGTLQVSVLYEQYF. As DNA, the CDR3 is TGTGCTAGTGGTTTGGGAACCCTACAGGTCAGCGTCCTTTACGAGCAGTACTTC.

The rearrangement uses TRBV27 and TRBJ2-7; the match to TRBD1 covers 10 bases. Germline V gene sequence: CDR1 MNHEY, CDR2 SMNVEV (reference sequence). The CDR3 totals 15 residues. Unmatched junction bases numbered 8, after V lost 5 bases and J lost 4 bases. CDR3 residues: CASSPGQGGTYEQYF. The CDR3 bases are TGTGCCAGCAGTCCCGGACAGGGGGGAACTTACGAGCAGTACTTC.

V is TRBV7-8 and J is TRBJ1-3, with D maybe TRBD1 (6 bases). The CDR3 is 17 residues long. CDR1 SGHVS and CDR2 FQNEAQ come from the germline V gene. The V and J ends lost 1 base and 0 bases respectively, with 13 bases between them. The CDR3 DNA sequence: TGTGCCAGCAGCTTAGTATCAGGGGACCTCTCTGGAAACACCATATATTTT. This encodes CASSLVSGDLSGNTIYF.

This clone was seen once. CDR3 sequence: CASSEEASGANNEQFF. In DNA, the CDR3 is TGTGCCAGCAGTGAAGAGGCTAGCGGGGCGAACAATGAGCAGTTCTTC. The chain recombines TRBV2 with TRBJ2-1; 9 bases agree with TRBD2. V shed 1 base, J shed 5 bases, and the junction held 6 bases outside the gene matches. The CDR3 is made up of 16 amino acids. Germline V gene lookup returns CDR1 SNHLY and CDR2 FYNNEI.

The chain has TRBV5-6 and TRBJ2-5; 7 bases fit TRBD1. The CDR3 totals 14 residues. Losses at the gene ends were 4 bases for V and 3 bases for J; bases not matched to a gene: 6. Germline assignment: CDR1 SGHDT and CDR2 YYEEEE. The CDR3 loop reads CASSVGTEEETQYF. The CDR3 DNA is TGTGCCAGCAGCGTTGGGACAGAAGAAGAGACCCAGTACTTC. Using reference TRBV5-6 and TRBJ2-5 for the parts outside the CDR3, the full variable domain is DAGVTQSPTHLIKTRGQQVTLRCSPKSGHDTVSWYQQALGQGPQFIFQYYEEEERQRGNFPDRFSGHQFPNYSSELNVNALLLGDSALYLCASSVGTEEETQYFGPGTRLLVL.

This clone was seen only once. The rearrangement links TRBV7-8 to TRBJ2-2, with a possible D match to TRBD2 (7 bases). The CDR3 runs to 17 residues. V gave up 3 bases and J gave up 7 bases, with 21 bases separating them. The germline CDR1 and CDR2 sequences are SGHVS and FQNEAQ. The CDR3, as DNA: TGTGCCAGCAGCTTCCCGCGGGGGCAGGGAACGAACGGGGAGCTGTTTTTT. Translation: CASSFPRGQGTNGELFF.

This clone has just a few counts. This sequence joins TRBV10-3 and TRBJ2-5, with D perhaps TRBD1 (5 bases). This CDR3 is built from 15 residues. Per the germline V gene, CDR1 is ENHRY and CDR2 is SYGVKD. V was clipped by 0 bases and J by 0 bases, with 8 bases between them. Here the CDR3 DNA reads TGTGCCATCAGTGAGTCGACAGAGTACCAAGAGACCCAGTACTTC. Its protein is CAISESTEYQETQYF.

V gene TRBV4-1 combines with J gene TRBJ1-2, with 7 bases identical to TRBD1. The CDR3 sequence is 15 residues long. Germline-derived CDR1 and CDR2 are MGHRA and YSYEKL. The V segment lost 2 bases and the J segment 2 bases; nucleotides outside the gene matches: 5. This chain's CDR3 is CASSQNRDSNYGYTF. As DNA, the CDR3 is TGCGCCAGCAGCCAAAACAGGGACAGCAACTATGGCTACACCTTC.

This sequence joins TRBV27 and TRBJ1-2; 10 bases map to TRBD1. The CDR3 runs 15 residues. Germline V lookup: CDR1 MNHEY, CDR2 SMNVEV (reference sequence). V lost 4 bases to trimming and J lost 4 bases; unmatched junction nucleotides: 6. The CDR3 coding sequence is TGTGCCAGCAGTTACTTGGGACAGGGGAGCTATGGCTACACCTTC. Amino acids: CASSYLGQGSYGYTF.